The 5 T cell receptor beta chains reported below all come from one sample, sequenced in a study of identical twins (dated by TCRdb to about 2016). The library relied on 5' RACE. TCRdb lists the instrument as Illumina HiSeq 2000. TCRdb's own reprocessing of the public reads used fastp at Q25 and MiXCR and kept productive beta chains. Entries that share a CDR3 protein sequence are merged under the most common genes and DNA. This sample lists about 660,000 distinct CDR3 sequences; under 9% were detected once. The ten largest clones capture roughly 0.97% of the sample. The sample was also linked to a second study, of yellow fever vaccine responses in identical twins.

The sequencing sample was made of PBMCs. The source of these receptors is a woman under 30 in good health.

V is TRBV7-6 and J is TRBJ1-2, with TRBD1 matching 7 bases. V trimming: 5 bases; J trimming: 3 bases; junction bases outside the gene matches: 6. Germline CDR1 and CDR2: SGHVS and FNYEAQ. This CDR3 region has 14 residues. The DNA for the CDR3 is TGTGCCAGCAGCACAGGGGTGGGTGACTATGGCTACACCTTC. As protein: CASSTGVGDYGYTF. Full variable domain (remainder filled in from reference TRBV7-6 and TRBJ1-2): GAGVSQSPRYKVTKRGQDVALRCDPISGHVSLYWYRQALGQGPEFLTYFNYEAQQDKSGLPNDRFSAERPEGSISTLTIQRTEQRDSAMYRCASSTGVGDYGYTFGSGTRLTVV.

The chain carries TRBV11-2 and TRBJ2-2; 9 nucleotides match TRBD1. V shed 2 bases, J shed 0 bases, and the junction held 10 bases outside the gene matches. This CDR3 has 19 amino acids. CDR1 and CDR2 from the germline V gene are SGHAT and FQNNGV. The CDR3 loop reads CASSLPQTGGAANTGELFF. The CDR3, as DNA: TGTGCCAGCAGCTTACCCCAAACAGGGGGCGCCGCGAACACCGGGGAGCTGTTTTTT.

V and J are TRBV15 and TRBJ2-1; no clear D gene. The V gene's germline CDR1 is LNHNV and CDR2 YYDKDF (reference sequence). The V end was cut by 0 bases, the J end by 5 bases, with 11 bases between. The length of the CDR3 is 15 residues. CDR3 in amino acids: CATSRDRRQDNEQFF. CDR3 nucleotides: TGTGCCACCAGCAGAGATCGGCGCCAGGACAATGAGCAGTTCTTC.

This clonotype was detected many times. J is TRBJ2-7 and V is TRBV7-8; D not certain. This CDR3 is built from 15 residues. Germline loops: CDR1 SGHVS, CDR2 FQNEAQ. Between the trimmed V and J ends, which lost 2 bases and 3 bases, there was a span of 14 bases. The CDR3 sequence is CASSLTPDAYYEQYF. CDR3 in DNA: TGTGCCAGCAGCTTAACACCCGATGCGTACTACGAGCAGTACTTC.

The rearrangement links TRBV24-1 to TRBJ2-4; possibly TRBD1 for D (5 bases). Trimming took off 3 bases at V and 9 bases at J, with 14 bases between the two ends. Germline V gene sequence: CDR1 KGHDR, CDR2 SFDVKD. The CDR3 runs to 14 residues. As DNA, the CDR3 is TGTGCCACCAGTGATCGGACACGTTCTACCATTCAGTACTTC. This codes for CATSDRTRSTIQYF.